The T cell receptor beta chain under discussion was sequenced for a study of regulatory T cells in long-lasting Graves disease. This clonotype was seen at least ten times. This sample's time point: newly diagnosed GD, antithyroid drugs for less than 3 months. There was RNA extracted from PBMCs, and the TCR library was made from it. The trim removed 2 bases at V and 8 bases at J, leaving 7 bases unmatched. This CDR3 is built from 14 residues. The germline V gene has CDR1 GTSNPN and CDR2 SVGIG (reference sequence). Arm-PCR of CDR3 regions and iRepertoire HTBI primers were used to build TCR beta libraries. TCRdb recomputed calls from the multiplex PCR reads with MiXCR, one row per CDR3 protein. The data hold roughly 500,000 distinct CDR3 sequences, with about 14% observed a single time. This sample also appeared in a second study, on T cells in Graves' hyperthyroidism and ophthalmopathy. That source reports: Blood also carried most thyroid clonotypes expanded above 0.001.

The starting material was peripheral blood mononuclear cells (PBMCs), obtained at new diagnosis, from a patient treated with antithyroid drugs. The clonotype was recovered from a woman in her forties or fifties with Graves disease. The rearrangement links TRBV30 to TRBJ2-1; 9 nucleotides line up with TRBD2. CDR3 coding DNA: TGTGCCTGGAGTCAGGGACTAGCAGCGGATGAGCAGTTCTTC. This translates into CAWSQGLAADEQFF.